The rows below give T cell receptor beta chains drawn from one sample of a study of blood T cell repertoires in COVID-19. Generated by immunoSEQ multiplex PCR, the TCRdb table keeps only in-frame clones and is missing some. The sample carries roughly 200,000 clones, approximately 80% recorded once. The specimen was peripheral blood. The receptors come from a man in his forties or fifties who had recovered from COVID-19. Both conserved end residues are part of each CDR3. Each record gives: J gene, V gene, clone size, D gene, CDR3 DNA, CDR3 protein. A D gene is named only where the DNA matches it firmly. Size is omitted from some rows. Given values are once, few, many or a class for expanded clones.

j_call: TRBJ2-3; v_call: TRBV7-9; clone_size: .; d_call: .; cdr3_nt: TGTGCCAGCAGCCCCGCGCTAGTCACAGATACGCAGTATTTT; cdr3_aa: CASSPALVTDTQYF
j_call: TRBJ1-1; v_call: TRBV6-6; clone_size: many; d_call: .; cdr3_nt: TGTGCCAGCGGTCCGGGGACTTTTAACACTGAAGCTTTCTTT; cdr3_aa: CASGPGTFNTEAFF
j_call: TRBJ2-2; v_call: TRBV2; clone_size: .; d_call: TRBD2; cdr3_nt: TGTGCCAGCAGTGAAAGTCGCAGCGGGAGGATCACCGGGGAGCTGTTTTTT; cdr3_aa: CASSESRSGRITGELFF
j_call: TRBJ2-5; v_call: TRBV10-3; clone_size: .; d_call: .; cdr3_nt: TGTGCCATCAGTTGGGAGTTAGGAGAGACCCAGTACTTC; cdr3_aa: CAISWELGETQYF
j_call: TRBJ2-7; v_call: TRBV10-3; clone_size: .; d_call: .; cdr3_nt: TGTGCCACCCTCCCAGGGATCACCTCCTACGAGCAGTACTTC; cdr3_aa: CATLPGITSYEQYF
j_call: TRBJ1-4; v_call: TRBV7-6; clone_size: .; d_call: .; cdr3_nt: TGTGCCAGCAGCTCGGGGACTAATGAAAAACTGTTTTTT; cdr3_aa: CASSSGTNEKLFF
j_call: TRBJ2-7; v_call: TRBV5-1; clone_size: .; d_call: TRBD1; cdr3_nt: TGCGCCAGCAGCTTGTTTCCCCCGGCACAGGGGACCCCCTACGAGCAGTACTTC; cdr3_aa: CASSLFPPAQGTPYEQYF
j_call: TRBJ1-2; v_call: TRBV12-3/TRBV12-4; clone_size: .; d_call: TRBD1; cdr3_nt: TGTGCCAGCAGTCACGGGACAGGCTATGGCTACACCTTC; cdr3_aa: CASSHGTGYGYTF
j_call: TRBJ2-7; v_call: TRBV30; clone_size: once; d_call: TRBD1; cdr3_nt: TGTGCCTGCCGGGACAGGAGCAACGAGCAGTACTTC; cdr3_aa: CACRDRSNEQYF
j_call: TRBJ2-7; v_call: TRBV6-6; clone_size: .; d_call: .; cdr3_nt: TGTGCCAGCAGTCCCGCCGGGACAAGGTCCTACGAGCAGTACTTC; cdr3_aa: CASSPAGTRSYEQYF
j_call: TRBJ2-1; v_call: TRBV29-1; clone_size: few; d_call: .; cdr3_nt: TGCAGCGTCTACAGTTACAATGAGCAGTTCTTC; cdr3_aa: CSVYSYNEQFF
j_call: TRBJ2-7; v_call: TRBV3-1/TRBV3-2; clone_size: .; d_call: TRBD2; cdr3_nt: TGTGCCAGCAGCCAAGGTTCTAGCGGGAGCTCCTACGAGCAGTACTTC; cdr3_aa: CASSQGSSGSSYEQYF
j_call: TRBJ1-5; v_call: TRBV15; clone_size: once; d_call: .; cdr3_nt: TGTGCCACCAACCGGCAGGTCGGGGATCAGCCCCAGCATTTT; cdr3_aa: CATNRQVGDQPQHF
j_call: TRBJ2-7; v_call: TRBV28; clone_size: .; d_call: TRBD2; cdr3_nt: TGTGCCAGCAGCCCTACGGGAGGCCCTACCTACGAGCAGTACTTC; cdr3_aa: CASSPTGGPTYEQYF
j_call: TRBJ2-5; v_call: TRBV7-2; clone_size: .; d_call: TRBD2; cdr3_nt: TGTGCCAGCAGCTTAGGCGGGGGGGGACTAGAGGGAGAGACCCAGTACTTC; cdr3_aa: CASSLGGGGLEGETQYF
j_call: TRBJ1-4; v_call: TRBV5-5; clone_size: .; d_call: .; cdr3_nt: TGTGCCAGCAGCTTACAGGACGATGAAAAACTGTTTTTT; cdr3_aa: CASSLQDDEKLFF
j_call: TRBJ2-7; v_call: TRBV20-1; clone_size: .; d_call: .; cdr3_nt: TGCAGTGCGACGGATAGCCGGGAGCAGTACTTC; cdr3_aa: CSATDSREQYF
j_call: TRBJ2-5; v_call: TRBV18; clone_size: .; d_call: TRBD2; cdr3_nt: TGTGCCAGCTCCCACCGACGAATCTCGACTAGCGGGTGGAAAGAGACCCAGTACTTC; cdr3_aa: CASSHRRISTSGWKETQYF
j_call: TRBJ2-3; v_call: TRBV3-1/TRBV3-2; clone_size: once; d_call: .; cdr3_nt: TGTGCCAGCAGCCAAGGGGTAGCATCAGATACGCAGTATTTT; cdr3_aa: CASSQGVASDTQYF
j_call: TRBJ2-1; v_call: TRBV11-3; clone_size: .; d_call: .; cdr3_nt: TGTGCCAGCAGCTTAGCACAGGGCACGTATGAGCAGTTCTTC; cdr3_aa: CASSLAQGTYEQFF
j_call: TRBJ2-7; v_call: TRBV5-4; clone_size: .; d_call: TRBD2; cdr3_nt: TGTGCCAGCAGCCGGGCTGGGGCGGGAGTCCACGAGCAGTACTTC; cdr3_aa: CASSRAGAGVHEQYF
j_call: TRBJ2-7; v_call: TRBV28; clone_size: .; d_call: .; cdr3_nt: TGTGCCAGCAGCCCCAAGGTAGCTGGGTCCTACGAGCAGTACTTC; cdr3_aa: CASSPKVAGSYEQYF
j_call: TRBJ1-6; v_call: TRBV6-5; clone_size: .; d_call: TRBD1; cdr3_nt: TGTGCCAGCAGTTTTGGACAGGGGGCTTCACCCCTCCACTTT; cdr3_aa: CASSFGQGASPLHF
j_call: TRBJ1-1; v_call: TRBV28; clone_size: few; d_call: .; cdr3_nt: TGTGCCAGCAGTTTAAGTCAGATGAACACTGAAGCTTTCTTT; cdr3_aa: CASSLSQMNTEAFF
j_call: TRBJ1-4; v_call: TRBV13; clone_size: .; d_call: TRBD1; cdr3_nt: TGTGCCAGCAGCCCCGGACAGGGGCTTGGCACTAATGAAAAACTGTTTTTT; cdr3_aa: CASSPGQGLGTNEKLFF
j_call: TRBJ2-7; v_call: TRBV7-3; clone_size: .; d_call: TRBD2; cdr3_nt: TGTGCCAGCAGCTTACAGGCGGGAGGGAGGTACGAGCAGTACTTC; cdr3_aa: CASSLQAGGRYEQYF
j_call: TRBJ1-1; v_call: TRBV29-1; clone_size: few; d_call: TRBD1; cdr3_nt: TGCAGCGTTGATGTGACAGGGGATTCGGAAGCTTTCTTT; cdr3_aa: CSVDVTGDSEAFF
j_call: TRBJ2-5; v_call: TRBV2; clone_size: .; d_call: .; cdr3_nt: TGTGCCAGCACCCCACGGACAAACCAAGAGACCCAGTACTTC; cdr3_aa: CASTPRTNQETQYF
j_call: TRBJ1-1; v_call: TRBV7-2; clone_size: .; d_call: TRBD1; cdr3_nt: TGTGCCAGCAGCTTAGGTGGACAGGGATCCGAAGCTTTCTTT; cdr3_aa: CASSLGGQGSEAFF